A selection of T cell receptor beta chains follows, all from one sample in a study of CD8 T cells in Susac syndrome. TCRdb re-analysed the immunoSEQ multiplex PCR reads in MiXCR, keeping a single row per CDR3 protein. The table records 350,000 to 550,000 distinct CDR3 sequences, approximately 85% of them present only once. The sequencing sample was made of CD8+ T cells from PBMCs. The origin of the receptors is a human donor with multiple sclerosis. CDR3s include the opening cysteine and the closing phenylalanine or tryptophan. A D gene is named only where the DNA matches it firmly. Clone size, where shown, is once, few, many, or a class for clones that have expanded.

TRBD1 - TRBJ1-2 TRBV6-1 TGTGCCAGCAGGTCTCGTGGGACAGTGAATGGCTACACCTTC CASRSRGTVNGYTF
- - TRBJ2-7 TRBV6-5 TGTGCCAGCAGTTACGCGGATCGATCCTACGAGCAGTACTTC CASSYADRSYEQYF
- - TRBJ1-1 TRBV7-9 TGTGCCAGCAGCTTAATTGGTCCCATCGTGGGGGCCGATGAAGCTTTCTTT CASSLIGPIVGADEAFF
- - TRBJ2-1 TRBV18 TGTGCCAGCTCAGGTCCCACCAATGAGCAGTTCTTC CASSGPTNEQFF
TRBD1 - TRBJ2-7 TRBV5-1 TGCGCCAGCAGCTTTGGACAGGGGTTGGCCTACGAGCAGTACTTC CASSFGQGLAYEQYF
- - TRBJ2-2 TRBV19 TGTGCCAGTAGTATTAGACCCACCGGGGAGCTGTTTTTT CASSIRPTGELFF
TRBD1 once TRBJ1-1 TRBV29-1 TGCAGCGCCCCGACAGGGAGCACTGAAGCTTTCTTT CSAPTGSTEAFF
- - TRBJ1-1 TRBV6-1 TGTGCCAGCGGGGGGTTCTCGAACACTGAAGCTTTCTTT CASGGFSNTEAFF
- few TRBJ1-2 TRBV7-9 TGTGCCAGCAGCTCAGGGAGGACAGAAGTTAACTATGGCTACACCTTC CASSSGRTEVNYGYTF
TRBD1 - TRBJ2-2 TRBV12-3/TRBV12-4 TGTGCCAGCAGTTTCGGAAACAGGGGGGCGACCCCCGGGGAGCTGTTTTTT CASSFGNRGATPGELFF
TRBD2 - TRBJ2-1 TRBV27 TGTGCCAGCGCTAGCGGGAGAGGGAATGAGCAGTTCTTC CASASGRGNEQFF
- - TRBJ2-1 TRBV3-1 TGTGCCAGCAGCCAATTAAAGAAGTTCTTC CASSQLKKFF
- - TRBJ2-3 TRBV3-1 TGTGCCAGCAGCCAATCATTGTTCGCAGATACGCAGTATTTT CASSQSLFADTQYF
- once TRBJ1-1 TRBV6-6 TGTGCCAGCAGTTACACAGTGGGATTTCGGGAAGCTTTCTTT CASSYTVGFREAFF
TRBD1 - TRBJ1-1 TRBV4-2 TGTGCCAGCAGCCAAGAGTCTACAGGGGGCACTGAAGCTTTCTTT CASSQESTGGTEAFF
- - TRBJ1-5 TRBV27 TGTGCCAGCAGTTTATCAGGTCAGGGCTGGAATCAGCCCCAGCATTTT CASSLSGQGWNQPQHF
- - TRBJ1-2 TRBV18 TGTGCCAGCTCACCACCGGTAGGGGACCATGGCTACACCTTC CASSPPVGDHGYTF